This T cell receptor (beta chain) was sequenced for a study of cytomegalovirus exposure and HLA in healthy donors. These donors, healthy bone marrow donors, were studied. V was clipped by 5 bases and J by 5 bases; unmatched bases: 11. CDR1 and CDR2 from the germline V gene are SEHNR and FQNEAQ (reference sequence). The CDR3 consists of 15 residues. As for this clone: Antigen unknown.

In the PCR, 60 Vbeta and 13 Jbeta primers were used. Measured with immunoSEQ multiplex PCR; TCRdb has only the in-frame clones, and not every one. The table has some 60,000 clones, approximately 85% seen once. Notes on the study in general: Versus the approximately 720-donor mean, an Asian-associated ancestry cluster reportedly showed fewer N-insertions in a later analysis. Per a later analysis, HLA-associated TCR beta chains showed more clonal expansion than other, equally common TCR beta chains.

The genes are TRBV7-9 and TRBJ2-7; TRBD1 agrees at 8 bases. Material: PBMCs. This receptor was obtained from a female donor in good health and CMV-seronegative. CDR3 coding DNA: TGTGCCAGCAGCCATGTAGGCGGACAGGGAAACGAGCAGTACTTC. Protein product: CASSHVGGQGNEQYF.